The rows below give T cell receptor beta chains drawn from one sample of a study of PD-1 blockade in classical Hodgkin lymphoma. Generated by immunoSEQ multiplex PCR, the TCRdb table keeps only in-frame clones and is missing some. The sample records about 86,000 clones, 85% to 90% being singletons. The sequencing here drew on peripheral blood mononuclear cells (PBMCs), taken before the second cycle of nivolumab. The receptors were sampled from a human donor with classical Hodgkin lymphoma. The CDR3 runs from the conserved cysteine through the conserved F or W. Each record gives: clone size, V gene, D gene, J gene, CDR3 protein, CDR3 DNA. The D gene is left open where the match is weak. The size of a clone is reported for some rows only, either as once, few or many, or as a class for expanded clones.

clone size: NA; V gene: TRBV6-6; D gene: TRBD1; J gene: TRBJ1-1; CDR3 protein: CASSYQKGTGGTEAFF; CDR3 DNA: TGTGCCAGCAGTTATCAAAAGGGGACAGGGGGCACTGAAGCTTTCTTT
clone size: NA; V gene: TRBV27; D gene: TRBD1; J gene: TRBJ2-7; CDR3 protein: CASRDLQGPYYEQYF; CDR3 DNA: TGTGCCAGCAGGGATTTACAGGGGCCTTACTACGAGCAGTACTTC
clone size: NA; V gene: TRBV9; D gene: NA; J gene: TRBJ2-1; CDR3 protein: CASSVAPYNEQFF; CDR3 DNA: TGTGCCAGCAGCGTTGCCCCCTACAATGAGCAGTTCTTC
clone size: NA; V gene: TRBV5-6; D gene: TRBD1; J gene: TRBJ1-2; CDR3 protein: CASSSGQGRADYGYTF; CDR3 DNA: TGTGCCAGCAGCAGCGGACAGGGGCGCGCTGACTATGGCTACACCTTC
clone size: NA; V gene: TRBV10-1; D gene: TRBD2; J gene: TRBJ2-2; CDR3 protein: CASSLGGGRGELFF; CDR3 DNA: TGCGCCAGCAGTCTTGGCGGGGGGCGCGGGGAGCTGTTTTTT
clone size: NA; V gene: TRBV29-1; D gene: TRBD2; J gene: TRBJ2-1; CDR3 protein: CSVRLAGEQFF; CDR3 DNA: TGCAGCGTTAGACTAGCGGGGGAGCAGTTCTTC
clone size: NA; V gene: TRBV19; D gene: NA; J gene: TRBJ1-1; CDR3 protein: CASSTGGQSAFF; CDR3 DNA: TGTGCCAGTAGTACCGGTGGACAGTCGGCTTTCTTT
clone size: NA; V gene: TRBV6-6; D gene: NA; J gene: TRBJ2-1; CDR3 protein: CASSLTGSSYNEQFF; CDR3 DNA: TGTGCCAGCAGCCTGACCGGGAGCTCCTACAATGAGCAGTTCTTC
clone size: NA; V gene: TRBV28; D gene: TRBD1; J gene: TRBJ2-2; CDR3 protein: CASSSGQGIVTGGTGELFF; CDR3 DNA: TGTGCCAGCAGTTCGGGACAGGGAATAGTAACGGGAGGCACCGGGGAGCTGTTTTTT
clone size: NA; V gene: TRBV5-1; D gene: NA; J gene: TRBJ2-7; CDR3 protein: CASSLGAGRSSYEQYF; CDR3 DNA: TGCGCCAGCAGCTTGGGAGCGGGCCGAAGCTCCTACGAGCAGTACTTC
clone size: NA; V gene: TRBV7-9; D gene: TRBD1; J gene: TRBJ2-7; CDR3 protein: CASPLQGASYEQYF; CDR3 DNA: TGTGCCAGCCCCCTACAGGGGGCCTCCTACGAGCAGTACTTC
clone size: NA; V gene: TRBV18; D gene: TRBD2; J gene: TRBJ2-1; CDR3 protein: CASSPARGDYNEQFF; CDR3 DNA: TGTGCCAGCTCACCTGCACGGGGGGACTACAATGAGCAGTTCTTC
clone size: NA; V gene: TRBV27; D gene: TRBD1; J gene: TRBJ2-7; CDR3 protein: CASSPGQGIEQYF; CDR3 DNA: TGTGCCAGCAGCCCTGGACAGGGGATCGAGCAGTACTTC
clone size: NA; V gene: TRBV6-1; D gene: NA; J gene: TRBJ1-1; CDR3 protein: CASSDKAGNTEAFF; CDR3 DNA: TGTGCCAGCAGTGATAAGGCGGGCAACACTGAAGCTTTCTTT
clone size: NA; V gene: TRBV5-6; D gene: NA; J gene: TRBJ2-3; CDR3 protein: CASSPAGLLTDTQYF; CDR3 DNA: TGTGCCAGCAGCCCCGCGGGACTCTTAACAGATACGCAGTATTTT
clone size: NA; V gene: TRBV27; D gene: NA; J gene: TRBJ2-2; CDR3 protein: CASGQGTGELFF; CDR3 DNA: TGTGCCAGCGGGCAGGGGACCGGGGAGCTGTTTTTT
clone size: NA; V gene: TRBV11-2; D gene: TRBD2; J gene: TRBJ2-7; CDR3 protein: CASSWGGSYEQYF; CDR3 DNA: TGTGCCAGCAGCTGGGGGGGATCCTACGAGCAGTACTTC
clone size: NA; V gene: TRBV10-3; D gene: TRBD1; J gene: TRBJ1-5; CDR3 protein: CAIGQDNQPQHF; CDR3 DNA: TGTGCCATCGGACAGGATAATCAGCCCCAGCATTTT
clone size: NA; V gene: TRBV28; D gene: NA; J gene: TRBJ2-7; CDR3 protein: CASTTEADYEQYF; CDR3 DNA: TGTGCCAGCACCACGGAGGCCGACTACGAGCAGTACTTC
clone size: NA; V gene: TRBV2; D gene: TRBD2; J gene: TRBJ2-3; CDR3 protein: CASLGLSLTDTQYF; CDR3 DNA: TGTGCCAGCTTGGGACTAAGCCTCACAGATACGCAGTATTTT
clone size: NA; V gene: TRBV12-2; D gene: NA; J gene: TRBJ2-7; CDR3 protein: CASRRKSPAQGTYEQYF; CDR3 DNA: TGTGCAAGTCGCCGGAAGAGTCCGGCGCAGGGTACCTACGAGCAGTACTTC
clone size: NA; V gene: TRBV5-6; D gene: NA; J gene: TRBJ2-5; CDR3 protein: CASSRPTETQYF; CDR3 DNA: TGTGCCAGCAGTCGACCTACAGAGACCCAGTACTTC
clone size: NA; V gene: TRBV7-2; D gene: TRBD2; J gene: TRBJ2-2; CDR3 protein: CASSFSTSNTGELFF; CDR3 DNA: TGTGCCAGCAGCTTCTCGACTAGCAACACCGGGGAGCTGTTTTTT
clone size: NA; V gene: TRBV6-1; D gene: NA; J gene: TRBJ2-7; CDR3 protein: CASSEQISYEQYF; CDR3 DNA: TGTGCCAGCTCTGAACAGATTTCCTACGAGCAGTACTTC
clone size: NA; V gene: TRBV5-1; D gene: NA; J gene: TRBJ2-2; CDR3 protein: CASSLDTNTGELFF; CDR3 DNA: TGCGCCAGCAGCTTGGACACGAACACCGGGGAGCTGTTTTTT
clone size: NA; V gene: TRBV5-1; D gene: NA; J gene: TRBJ2-3; CDR3 protein: CASSLGGLDTQYF; CDR3 DNA: TGCGCCAGCAGCTTGGGGGGGTTAGATACGCAGTATTTT
clone size: NA; V gene: TRBV5-6; D gene: NA; J gene: TRBJ1-5; CDR3 protein: CASSSSGTVDQPQHF; CDR3 DNA: TGTGCCAGCAGCTCCTCCGGGACCGTTGATCAGCCCCAGCATTTT
clone size: NA; V gene: TRBV27; D gene: TRBD1; J gene: TRBJ1-2; CDR3 protein: CASSFGTDFYGYTF; CDR3 DNA: TGTGCCAGCAGTTTCGGGACAGACTTCTATGGCTACACCTTC
clone size: NA; V gene: TRBV5-6; D gene: NA; J gene: TRBJ2-3; CDR3 protein: CASSLGARVSTDTQYF; CDR3 DNA: TGTGCCAGCAGCTTGGGGGCCAGGGTGTCCACAGATACGCAGTATTTT
clone size: NA; V gene: TRBV7-8; D gene: TRBD2; J gene: TRBJ2-2; CDR3 protein: CASSLLAGGTGELFF; CDR3 DNA: TGTGCCAGCAGCTTACTAGCGGGGGGCACCGGGGAGCTGTTTTTT
clone size: NA; V gene: TRBV27; D gene: TRBD2; J gene: TRBJ2-7; CDR3 protein: CASSEHGGSSYEQYF; CDR3 DNA: TGTGCCAGCAGTGAACACGGGGGGAGCTCCTACGAGCAGTACTTC
clone size: NA; V gene: TRBV27; D gene: NA; J gene: TRBJ2-1; CDR3 protein: CASSLQRYNEQFF; CDR3 DNA: TGTGCCAGCAGTCTCCAGCGGTACAATGAGCAGTTCTTC
clone size: NA; V gene: TRBV11-2; D gene: NA; J gene: TRBJ2-7; CDR3 protein: CASASVFEQYF; CDR3 DNA: TGTGCCAGCGCCTCGGTCTTCGAGCAGTACTTC
clone size: once; V gene: TRBV19; D gene: TRBD2; J gene: TRBJ2-7; CDR3 protein: CASSIASRGLAGYEQYF; CDR3 DNA: TGTGCCAGTAGTATAGCGAGCCGGGGGCTAGCGGGCTACGAGCAGTACTTC
clone size: once; V gene: TRBV6-4; D gene: NA; J gene: TRBJ2-1; CDR3 protein: CASGRGAADEQFF; CDR3 DNA: TGTGCCAGCGGCCGGGGGGCCGCGGATGAGCAGTTCTTC
clone size: few; V gene: TRBV25-1; D gene: NA; J gene: TRBJ1-2; CDR3 protein: CASNGNYGYTF; CDR3 DNA: TGTGCCAGCAACGGAAACTATGGCTACACCTTC
clone size: NA; V gene: TRBV6-1; D gene: TRBD2; J gene: TRBJ2-1; CDR3 protein: CASTSPGLGNEQFF; CDR3 DNA: TGTGCCAGCACCTCCCCTGGACTAGGCAATGAGCAGTTCTTC
clone size: NA; V gene: TRBV11-2; D gene: TRBD1; J gene: TRBJ2-7; CDR3 protein: CASSLNRDSSYEQYF; CDR3 DNA: TGTGCTAGCAGCTTAAACCGGGACAGCTCCTACGAGCAGTACTTC
clone size: once; V gene: TRBV14; D gene: TRBD2; J gene: TRBJ2-3; CDR3 protein: CASSQESGRAFDTQYF; CDR3 DNA: TGTGCCAGCAGCCAAGAAAGCGGGAGGGCCTTCGATACGCAGTATTTT
clone size: NA; V gene: TRBV6-5; D gene: NA; J gene: TRBJ1-4; CDR3 protein: CASRESGEREKLFF; CDR3 DNA: TGTGCCAGCAGGGAATCAGGAGAGCGTGAAAAACTGTTTTTT
clone size: NA; V gene: TRBV7-2; D gene: TRBD1; J gene: TRBJ2-7; CDR3 protein: CASSLAGTGRSYEQYF; CDR3 DNA: TGTGCCAGCAGCCTAGCCGGGACAGGGCGTTCCTACGAGCAGTACTTC
clone size: NA; V gene: TRBV10-3; D gene: TRBD1; J gene: TRBJ1-1; CDR3 protein: CAISRDRDTEAFF; CDR3 DNA: TGTGCCATCAGCCGGGACAGGGACACTGAAGCTTTCTTT